This TCR beta chain is drawn from a study of T-cell reconstitution after alpha-beta-depleted transplantation in children. The CDR3 consists of 15 residues. Germline V lookup: CDR1 LGHDT, CDR2 YNNKEL (reference sequence). V was pared by 0 bases and J by 4 bases, with 5 bases of the junction left unmatched. The TCRbeta library incorporated unique molecular identifiers. TCRdb independently ran MiXCR on the PCR reads; one entry per CDR3 protein. This sample carries about 460,000 distinct CDR3 sequences, around 13% of them seen once, and the ten largest clones take 4.5% to 6%. This clonotype has more than one count but fewer than ten.

The receptor was derived from a human donor who donated a stem cell graft to a child with combined immunodeficiency. The rearrangement links TRBV3-1 to TRBJ2-7; 8 bases map to TRBD1. The sequences come from PBMCs from the stem cell graft donor, collected from the stem cell graft. The DNA of the CDR3 is TGTGCCAGCAGCCAAGAAAGCAGGGGGCCATACGAGCAGTACTTC. Protein: CASSQESRGPYEQYF.